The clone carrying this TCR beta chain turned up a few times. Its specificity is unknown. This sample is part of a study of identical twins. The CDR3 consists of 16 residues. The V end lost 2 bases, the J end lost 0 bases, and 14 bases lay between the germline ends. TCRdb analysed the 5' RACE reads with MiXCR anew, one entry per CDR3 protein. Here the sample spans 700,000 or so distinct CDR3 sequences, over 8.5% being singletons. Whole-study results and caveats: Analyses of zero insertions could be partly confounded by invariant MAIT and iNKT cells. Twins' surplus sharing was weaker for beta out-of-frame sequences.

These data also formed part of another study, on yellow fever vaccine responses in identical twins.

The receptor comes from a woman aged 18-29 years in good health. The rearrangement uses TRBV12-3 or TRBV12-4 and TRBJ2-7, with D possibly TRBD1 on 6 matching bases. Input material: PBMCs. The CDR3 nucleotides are TGTGCCAGCAGTTTAACAGGGCAACGTCACTCCTACGAGCAGTACTTC. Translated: CASSLTGQRHSYEQYF.